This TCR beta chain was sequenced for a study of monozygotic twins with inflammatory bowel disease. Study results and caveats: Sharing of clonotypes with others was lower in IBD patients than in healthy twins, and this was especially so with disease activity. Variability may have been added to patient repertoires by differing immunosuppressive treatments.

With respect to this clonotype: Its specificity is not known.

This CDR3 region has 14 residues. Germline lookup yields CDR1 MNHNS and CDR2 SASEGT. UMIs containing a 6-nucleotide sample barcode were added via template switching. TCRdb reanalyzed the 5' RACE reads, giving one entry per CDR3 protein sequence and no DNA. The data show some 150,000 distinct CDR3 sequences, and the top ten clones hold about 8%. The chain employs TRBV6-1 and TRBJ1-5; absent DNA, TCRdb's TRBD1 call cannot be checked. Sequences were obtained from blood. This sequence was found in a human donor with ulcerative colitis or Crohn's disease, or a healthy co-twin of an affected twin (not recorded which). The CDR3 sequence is CASREQGRNQPQHF.